These 19 T cell receptor beta chains originate from one sample sequenced in a study. The TRBV12-4/TRBJ1-2 clonotypes were amplified using barcode primers with ligated adaptors. Each CDR3 protein is one row after TCRdb ran MiXCR on the multiplex PCR reads. The table shows approximately 810 distinct CDR3 sequences, with 25% to 30% occurring only once. The sample taken for sequencing was memory CD4+ T cells sorted from blood. The subset here: memory CD4+ T cells, CD4+CD45RO+CD25-. The source of these receptors is a female donor with breast cancer.

The genes are TRBV12-3 or TRBV12-4 and TRBJ1-2; D not certain. The V and J ends lost 4 bases and 8 bases respectively, with 14 bases between them. There are 13 residues in the CDR3. The CDR3 coding sequence is TGTGCCAGCAGTTCCCTGGGTCCTAGCGGCTACACCTTC. Translating it yields CASSSLGPSGYTF.

This clonotype is judged hyperexpanded. V and J are TRBV12-3 or TRBV12-4 and TRBJ1-2; unclear D gene. Trimming cost V 6 bases and J 2 bases, with 10 bases left between them. This CDR3 spans 13 amino acids. CDR3 nucleotide sequence: TGTGCCAGCAGCCAGACACTAAACTATGGCTACACCTTC. Protein sequence: CASSQTLNYGYTF.

The chain employs TRBV12-3 or TRBV12-4 and TRBJ1-2, with D uncertain. The CDR3 is made up of 16 amino acids. The V end lost 4 bases, the J end lost 6 bases, and 21 bases lay between the germline ends. This CDR3 reads CASSSSRRLGTDGYTF. The CDR3 region has the DNA TGTGCCAGCAGTTCCTCTCGACGGTTGGGAACTGATGGCTACACCTTC.

The table lists this clonotype with a few counts. The chain recombines TRBV12-3 or TRBV12-4 with TRBJ1-2; D is perhaps TRBD1 (5 bases). CDR3 length: 12 residues. Deletions cut 5 bases from V and 4 bases from J, with 8 bases between. The CDR3 protein is CASSTTVYGYTF. In DNA, the CDR3 is TGTGCCAGCAGTACGACAGTCTATGGCTACACCTTC.

In this sample, this clonotype turned up a few times. The V and J genes are TRBV12-3 or TRBV12-4 and TRBJ1-2; D is unresolved. The germline V and J ends were trimmed by 6 bases and 5 bases, with 10 bases remaining between them. There are 12 residues in the CDR3. CDR3 DNA sequence: TGTGCCAGCAGCCTAGGACGGTATGGCTACACCTTC. Translated, it gives CASSLGRYGYTF.

This clonotype was counted only a few times. The V gene is TRBV12-3 or TRBV12-4, the J gene TRBJ1-2, with D unresolved. Between the trimmed V and J ends, which lost 3 bases and 4 bases, there was a span of 12 bases. The CDR3 runs 14 residues. Here the CDR3 reads CASSFLGGIYGYTF. DNA of the CDR3: TGTGCCAGCAGTTTTCTGGGAGGAATCTATGGCTACACCTTC.

The genes are TRBV12-3 or TRBV12-4 and TRBJ1-2, with D possibly matching TRBD1 (6 bases). Trimming took 1 base from V and 7 from J, leaving 13 bases between them. This CDR3 spans 14 amino acids. The DNA of the CDR3 is TGTGCCAGCAGTTTAGGATGGCAGGGGCTTGGCTACACCTTC. As protein: CASSLGWQGLGYTF.

This clonotype is categorized as medium-sized. This rearrangement joins TRBV12-3 or TRBV12-4 to TRBJ1-2, with D perhaps TRBD1 (5 bases). Trimming removed 7 bases from V and 7 bases from J, with 16 bases in between. This CDR3 contains 13 residues. This chain's CDR3 is CASTPGRGGGYTF. The CDR3 region has the DNA TGTGCCAGCACCCCTGGGAGGGGAGGTGGCTACACCTTC.

This clonotype is labeled medium-sized (0.01 to 0.1%). The rearrangement uses TRBV12-3 or TRBV12-4 and TRBJ1-2, with D tentatively TRBD1 (5 bases). The CDR3 is 14 residues long. Trimming cost V 3 bases and J 2 bases, with 10 bases left between them. CDR3 sequence reads: CASSFAGRNYGYTF. CDR3 nucleotides: TGTGCCAGCAGTTTTGCAGGGAGAAACTATGGCTACACCTTC.

CDR3 sequence reads: CASSSQDSYGYTF. As DNA, the CDR3 is TGTGCCAGCAGTTCCCAAGACTCTTATGGCTACACCTTC. V usage is TRBV12-3 or TRBV12-4 and J usage is TRBJ1-2; D not certain. Between the trimmed V and J ends, which lost 4 bases and 5 bases, there was a span of 11 bases. CDR3 size: 13 residues.

Relative to its sample, this clonotype is large. V is TRBV12-3 or TRBV12-4 and J is TRBJ1-2; 7 bases line up with TRBD1. The J segment lost 5 bases and the V segment lost 6 bases, leaving 9 bases of the junction unmatched. CDR3 size: 14 residues. This chain's CDR3 is CASSFPTGEYGYTF. The DNA for the CDR3 is TGTGCCAGCAGCTTCCCAACAGGGGAATATGGCTACACCTTC.

Sample share makes this clonotype medium-sized (0.01 to 0.1%). V usage is TRBV12-3 or TRBV12-4 and J usage is TRBJ1-2; D gene ambiguous. The CDR3 has 13 residues. V was shortened by 3 bases and J by 2 bases, with 7 bases between the two germline ends. As DNA, the CDR3 is TGTGCCAGCAGTTTGGGGAGGAACTATGGCTACACCTTC. It codes for CASSLGRNYGYTF.

This clonotype was detected a few times. The chain combines TRBV12-3 or TRBV12-4 with TRBJ1-2, with TRBD1 as a possible D gene (6 bases). Trimming removed 5 bases from V and 5 bases from J, with 27 bases in between. The CDR3 covers 18 residues. The CDR3 coding sequence is TGTGCCAGCAGTCTCAGGGGCGAGAATCCGCAACTAACGTATGGCTACACCTTC. This codes for CASSLRGENPQLTYGYTF.

The chain links TRBV12-3 or TRBV12-4 to TRBJ1-2; perhaps TRBD1 as D (5 bases). V was shortened by 6 bases and J by 8 bases, with 13 bases between the two germline ends. This CDR3 has 12 amino acids. The CDR3 DNA reads as TGTGCCAGCAGCCCACCAGGGATGGGCTACACCTTC. Translating gives CASSPPGMGYTF.

V usage is TRBV12-3 or TRBV12-4 and J usage is TRBJ1-2, with a weak D call TRBD1 (6 bases). The CDR3 spans 13 residues. Trimming left V 7 bases short and J 3 bases short, with 12 bases between. The CDR3 loop reads CASKQGPDYGYTF. CDR3 DNA: TGTGCCAGCAAACAGGGCCCGGACTATGGCTACACCTTC.

The V gene is TRBV12-3 or TRBV12-4, the J gene TRBJ1-2; 8 bases are shared with TRBD1. The V gene end was trimmed by 7 bases and the J gene end by 5 bases; junction bases not matched to a gene: 9. The CDR3 sequence is 14 residues long. The CDR3 nucleotides are TGTGCCAGCAAGGACAGGGCAAGTGAATATGGCTACACCTTC. Translated, it gives CASKDRASEYGYTF.

Within the sample, this clonotype is large (0.1 to 1%). The chain joins TRBV12-3 or TRBV12-4 to TRBJ1-2; D unclear. There are 12 residues in the CDR3. V was shortened by 4 bases and J by 8 bases, with 11 bases between the two germline ends. The CDR3 spells CASSYGLEGYTF. Here the CDR3 DNA reads TGTGCCAGCAGTTATGGACTTGAAGGCTACACCTTC.

This clonotype was seen a few times. The genes are TRBV12-3 or TRBV12-4 and TRBJ1-2; tentative D call: TRBD1 (5 bases). The CDR3 runs 13 residues. Trimming shortened V by 4 bases and J by 4 bases, and 10 bases separated the two germline ends. This CDR3 is CASSCRGGYGYTF. The CDR3 nucleotides are TGTGCCAGCAGTTGTAGGGGCGGCTATGGCTACACCTTC.

This clonotype was detected only once. The chain uses TRBV12-3 or TRBV12-4 and TRBJ1-2, with D possibly matching TRBD1 (5 bases). The CDR3 sequence is 12 residues long. Trimming removed 5 bases at V and 5 bases at J, with 9 bases between. CDR3 DNA: TGTGCCAGCAGTCTAGACAGATATGGCTACACCTTC. It translates to CASSLDRYGYTF.